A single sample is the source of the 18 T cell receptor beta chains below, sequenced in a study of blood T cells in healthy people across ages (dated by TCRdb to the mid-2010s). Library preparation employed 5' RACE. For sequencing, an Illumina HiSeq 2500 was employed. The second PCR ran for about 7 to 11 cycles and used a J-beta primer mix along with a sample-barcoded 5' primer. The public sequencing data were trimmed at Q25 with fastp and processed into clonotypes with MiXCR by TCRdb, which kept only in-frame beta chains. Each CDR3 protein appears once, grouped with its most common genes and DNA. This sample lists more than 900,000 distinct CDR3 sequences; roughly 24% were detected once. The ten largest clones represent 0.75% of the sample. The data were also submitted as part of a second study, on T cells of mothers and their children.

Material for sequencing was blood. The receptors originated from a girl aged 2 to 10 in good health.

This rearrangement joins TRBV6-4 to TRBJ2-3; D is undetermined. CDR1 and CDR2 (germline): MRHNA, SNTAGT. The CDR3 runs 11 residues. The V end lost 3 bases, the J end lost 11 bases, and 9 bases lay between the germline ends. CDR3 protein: CASSDGEGQYF. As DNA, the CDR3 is TGTGCCAGCAGTGATGGCGAAGGGCAGTATTTT.

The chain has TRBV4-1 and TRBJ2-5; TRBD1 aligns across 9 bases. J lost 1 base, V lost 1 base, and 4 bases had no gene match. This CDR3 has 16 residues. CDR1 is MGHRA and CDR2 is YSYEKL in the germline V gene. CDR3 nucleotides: TGCGCCAGCAGCCAAGGACCGGGACAGGGCCAAGAGACCCAGTACTTC. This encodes CASSQGPGQGQETQYF.

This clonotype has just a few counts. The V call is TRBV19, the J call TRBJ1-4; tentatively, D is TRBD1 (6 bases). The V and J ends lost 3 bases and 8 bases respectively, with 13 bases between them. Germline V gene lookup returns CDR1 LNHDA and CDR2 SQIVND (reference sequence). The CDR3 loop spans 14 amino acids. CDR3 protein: CASSINYRAEKLFF. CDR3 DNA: TGTGCCAGTAGTATTAACTACAGGGCGGAAAAACTGTTTTTT.

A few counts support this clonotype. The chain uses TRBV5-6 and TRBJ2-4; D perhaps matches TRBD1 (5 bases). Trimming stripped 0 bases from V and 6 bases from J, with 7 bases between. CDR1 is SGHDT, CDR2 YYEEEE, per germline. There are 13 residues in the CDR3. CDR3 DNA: TGTGCCAGCAGCTTGGTTAGGGGAAACATTCAGTACTTC. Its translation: CASSLVRGNIQYF.

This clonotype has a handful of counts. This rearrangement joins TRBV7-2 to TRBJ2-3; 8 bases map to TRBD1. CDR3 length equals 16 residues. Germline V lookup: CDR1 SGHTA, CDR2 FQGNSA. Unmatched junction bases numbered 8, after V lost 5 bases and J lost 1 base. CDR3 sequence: CASSDGPGQGTDTQYF. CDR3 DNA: TGTGCCAGCAGCGATGGGCCGGGACAGGGCACAGATACGCAGTATTTT.

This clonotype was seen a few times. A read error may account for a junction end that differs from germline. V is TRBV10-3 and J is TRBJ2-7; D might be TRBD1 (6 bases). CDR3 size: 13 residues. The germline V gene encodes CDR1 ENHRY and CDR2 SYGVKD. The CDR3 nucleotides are TGTGCCATCCAGGGGACGCTCTCCTACGAGCGGTACTTC. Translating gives CAIQGTLSYERYF.

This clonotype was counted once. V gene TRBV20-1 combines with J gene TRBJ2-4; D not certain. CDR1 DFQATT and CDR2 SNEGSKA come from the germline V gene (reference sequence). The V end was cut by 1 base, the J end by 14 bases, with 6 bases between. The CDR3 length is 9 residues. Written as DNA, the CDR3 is TGCAGTGCTAGAGCGGTCGAGTACTTC. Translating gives CSARAVEYF.

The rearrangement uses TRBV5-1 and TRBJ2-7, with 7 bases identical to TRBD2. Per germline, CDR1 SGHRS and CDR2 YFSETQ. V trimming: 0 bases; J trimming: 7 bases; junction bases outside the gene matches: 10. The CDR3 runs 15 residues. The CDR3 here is CASSLDWGGGSEQYF. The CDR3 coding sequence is TGCGCCAGCAGCTTGGATTGGGGCGGGGGATCGGAGCAGTACTTC.

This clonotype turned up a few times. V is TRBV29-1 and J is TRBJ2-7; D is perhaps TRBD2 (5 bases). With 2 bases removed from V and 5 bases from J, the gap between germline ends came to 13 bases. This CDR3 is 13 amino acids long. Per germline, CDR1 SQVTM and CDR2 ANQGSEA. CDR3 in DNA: TGCAGCGTTGAATTCCCCGCGGGCAACGAGCAGTACTTC. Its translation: CSVEFPAGNEQYF.

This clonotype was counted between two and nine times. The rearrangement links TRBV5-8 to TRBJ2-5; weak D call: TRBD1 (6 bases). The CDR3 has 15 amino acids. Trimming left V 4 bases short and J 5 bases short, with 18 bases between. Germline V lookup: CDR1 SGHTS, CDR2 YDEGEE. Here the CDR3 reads CASSPDYSQGETQYF. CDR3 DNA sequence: TGTGCCAGCAGCCCGGATTACAGTCAGGGGGAGACCCAGTACTTC.

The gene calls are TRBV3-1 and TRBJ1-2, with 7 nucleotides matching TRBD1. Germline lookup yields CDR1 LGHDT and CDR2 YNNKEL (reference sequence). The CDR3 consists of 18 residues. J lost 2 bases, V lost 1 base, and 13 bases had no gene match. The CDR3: CASSQGDRAILTNYGYTF. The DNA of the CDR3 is TGTGCCAGCAGCCAAGGGGACAGAGCAATATTAACCAACTATGGCTACACCTTC.

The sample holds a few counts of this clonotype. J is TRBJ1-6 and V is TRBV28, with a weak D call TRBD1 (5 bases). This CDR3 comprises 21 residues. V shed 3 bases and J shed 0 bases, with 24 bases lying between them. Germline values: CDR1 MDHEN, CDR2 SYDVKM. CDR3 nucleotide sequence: TGTGCCAGCAGTTTTTACCGGGACGCCCGGATTGGAAGCTCCTATAATTCACCCCTCCACTTT. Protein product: CASSFYRDARIGSSYNSPLHF.

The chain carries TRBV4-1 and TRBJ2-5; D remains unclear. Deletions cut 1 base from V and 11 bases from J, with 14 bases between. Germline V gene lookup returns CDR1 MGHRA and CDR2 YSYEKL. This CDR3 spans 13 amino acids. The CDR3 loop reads CASSQGGSEGQYF. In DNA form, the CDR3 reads TGCGCCAGCAGCCAAGGTGGATCAGAAGGGCAGTACTTC.

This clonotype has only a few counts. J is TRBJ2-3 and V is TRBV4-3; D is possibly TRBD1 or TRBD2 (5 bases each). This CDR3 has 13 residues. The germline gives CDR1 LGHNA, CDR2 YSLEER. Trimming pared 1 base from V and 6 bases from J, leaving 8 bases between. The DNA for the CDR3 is TGCGCCAGCAGCCAAGGGTGGGGGGATACGCAGTATTTT. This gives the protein CASSQGWGDTQYF.

The CDR3 sequence: CASSEAQPMSNEQFF. CDR3 nucleotides: TGTGCCAGCAGTGAAGCGCAGCCCATGTCCAATGAGCAGTTCTTC. This chain links TRBV2 with TRBJ2-1; no clear D gene. The CDR3 loop spans 15 amino acids. Germline-derived CDR1 and CDR2 are SNHLY and FYNNEI. V was pared by 0 bases and J by 6 bases, with 12 bases between.

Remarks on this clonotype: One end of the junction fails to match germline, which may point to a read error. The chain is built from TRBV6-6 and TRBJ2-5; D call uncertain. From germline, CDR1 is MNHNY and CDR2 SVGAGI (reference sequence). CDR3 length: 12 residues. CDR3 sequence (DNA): TGTGCCAGCAGTTACTCATTCTCTGAGCAGTGCTTC. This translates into CASSYSFSEQCF.

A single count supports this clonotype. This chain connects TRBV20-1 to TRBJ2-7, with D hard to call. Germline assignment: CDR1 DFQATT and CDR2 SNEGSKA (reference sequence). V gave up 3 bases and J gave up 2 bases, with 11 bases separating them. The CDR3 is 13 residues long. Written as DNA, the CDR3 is TGCAGTGCTAGTTCACGCGTCACCTACGAGCAGTACTTC. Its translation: CSASSRVTYEQYF.

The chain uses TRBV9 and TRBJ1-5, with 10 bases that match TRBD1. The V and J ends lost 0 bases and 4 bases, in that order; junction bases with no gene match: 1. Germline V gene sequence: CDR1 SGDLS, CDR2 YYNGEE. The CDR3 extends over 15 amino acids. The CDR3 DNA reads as TGTGCCAGCAGCGTAGAGGGACAGGGGAATCAGCCCCAGCATTTT. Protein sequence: CASSVEGQGNQPQHF.